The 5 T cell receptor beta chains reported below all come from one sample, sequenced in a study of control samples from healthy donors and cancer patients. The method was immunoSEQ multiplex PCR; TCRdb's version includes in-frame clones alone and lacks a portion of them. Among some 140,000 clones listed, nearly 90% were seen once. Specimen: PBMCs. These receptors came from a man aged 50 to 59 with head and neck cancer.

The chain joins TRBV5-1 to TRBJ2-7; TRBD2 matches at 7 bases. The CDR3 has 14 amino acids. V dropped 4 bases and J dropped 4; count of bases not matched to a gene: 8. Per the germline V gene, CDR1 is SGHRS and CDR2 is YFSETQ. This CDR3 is CASSPTGGSYEQYF. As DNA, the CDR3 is TGCGCCAGCAGCCCGACGGGAGGTTCGTACGAGCAGTACTTC. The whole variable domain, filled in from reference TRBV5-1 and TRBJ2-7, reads KAGVTQTPRYLIKTRGQQVTLSCSPISGHRSVSWYQQTPGQGLQFLFEYFSETQRNKGNFPGRFSGRQFSNSRSEMNVSTLELGDSALYLCASSPTGGSYEQYFGPGTRLTVT.

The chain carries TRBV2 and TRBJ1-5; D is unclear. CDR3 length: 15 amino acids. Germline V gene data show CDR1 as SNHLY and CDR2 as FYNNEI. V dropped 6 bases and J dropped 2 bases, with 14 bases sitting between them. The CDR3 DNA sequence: TGTGCCAGCAGCGCCCTTGATAGCGGCAATCAGCCCCAGCATTTT. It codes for CASSALDSGNQPQHF. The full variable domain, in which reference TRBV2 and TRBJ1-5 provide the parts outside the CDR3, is EPEVTQTPSHQVTQMGQEVILRCVPISNHLYFYWYRQILGQKVEFLVSFYNNEISEKSEIFDDQFSVERPDGSNFTLKIRSTKLEDSAMYFCASSALDSGNQPQHFGDGTRLSIL.

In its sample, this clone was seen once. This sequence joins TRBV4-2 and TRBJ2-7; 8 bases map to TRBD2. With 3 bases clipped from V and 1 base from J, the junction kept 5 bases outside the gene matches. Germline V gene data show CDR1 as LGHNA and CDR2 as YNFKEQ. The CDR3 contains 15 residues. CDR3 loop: CASSQTLAGSYEQYF. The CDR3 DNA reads TGTGCCAGCAGCCAGACGCTAGCGGGTTCCTACGAGCAGTACTTC.

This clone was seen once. Here the CDR3 reads CASSNGPYRVNYGYTF. CDR3 in DNA: TGTGCCAGTAGTAACGGGCCCTACCGGGTCAACTATGGCTACACCTTC. The V call is TRBV19, the J call TRBJ1-2; D unresolved. V was cut by 4 bases and J by 2 bases, with 17 bases left in between. This CDR3 contains 16 residues. Germline V CDR1 and CDR2: LNHDA, SQIVND (reference sequence).

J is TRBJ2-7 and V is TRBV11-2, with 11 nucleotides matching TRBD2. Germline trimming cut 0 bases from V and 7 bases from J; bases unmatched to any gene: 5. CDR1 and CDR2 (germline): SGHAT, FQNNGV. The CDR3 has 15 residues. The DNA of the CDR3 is TGTGCCAGCAGCTTAGATCTAGCGGGAGGTCGGGAGCAGTACTTC. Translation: CASSLDLAGGREQYF.